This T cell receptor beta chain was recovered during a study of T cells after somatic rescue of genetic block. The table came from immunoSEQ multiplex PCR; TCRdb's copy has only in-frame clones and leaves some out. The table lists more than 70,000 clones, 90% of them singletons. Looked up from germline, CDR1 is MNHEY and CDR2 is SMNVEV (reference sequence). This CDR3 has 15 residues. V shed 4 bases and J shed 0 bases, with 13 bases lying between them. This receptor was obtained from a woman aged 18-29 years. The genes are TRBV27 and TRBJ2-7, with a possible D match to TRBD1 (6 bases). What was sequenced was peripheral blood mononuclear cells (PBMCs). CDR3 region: CASSYTGQPSYEQYF. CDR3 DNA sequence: TGTGCCAGCAGTTACACCGGACAGCCCTCCTACGAGCAGTACTTC.